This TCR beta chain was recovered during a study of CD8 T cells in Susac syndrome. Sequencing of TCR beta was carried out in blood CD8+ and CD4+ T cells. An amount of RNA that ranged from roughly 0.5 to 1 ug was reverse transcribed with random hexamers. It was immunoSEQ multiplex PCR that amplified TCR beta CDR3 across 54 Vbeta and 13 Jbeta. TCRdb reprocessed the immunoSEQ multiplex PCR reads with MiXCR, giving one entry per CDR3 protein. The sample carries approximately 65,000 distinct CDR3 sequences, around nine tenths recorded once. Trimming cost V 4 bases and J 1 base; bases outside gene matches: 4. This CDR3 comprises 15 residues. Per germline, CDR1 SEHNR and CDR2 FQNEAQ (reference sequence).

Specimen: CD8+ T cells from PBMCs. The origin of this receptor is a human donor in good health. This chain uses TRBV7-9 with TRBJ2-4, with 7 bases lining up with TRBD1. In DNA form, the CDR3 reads TGTGCCAGCAGCTCGACAGGGAAGGCCAAAAACATTCAGTACTTC. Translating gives CASSSTGKAKNIQYF.